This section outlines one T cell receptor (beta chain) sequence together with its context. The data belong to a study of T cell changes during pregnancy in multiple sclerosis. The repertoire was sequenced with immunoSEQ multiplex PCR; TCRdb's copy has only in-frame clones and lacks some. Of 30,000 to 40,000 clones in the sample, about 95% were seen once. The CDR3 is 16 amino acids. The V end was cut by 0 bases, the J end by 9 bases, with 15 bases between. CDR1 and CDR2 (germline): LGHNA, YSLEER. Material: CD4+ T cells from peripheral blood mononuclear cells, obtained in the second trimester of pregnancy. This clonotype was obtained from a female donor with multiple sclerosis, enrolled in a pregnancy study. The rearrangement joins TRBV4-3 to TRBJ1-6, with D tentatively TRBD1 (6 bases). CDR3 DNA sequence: TGCGCCAGCAGCCAAGATAGTAGGGGGATCGTTTCACCCCTCCACTTT. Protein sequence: CASSQDSRGIVSPLHF.